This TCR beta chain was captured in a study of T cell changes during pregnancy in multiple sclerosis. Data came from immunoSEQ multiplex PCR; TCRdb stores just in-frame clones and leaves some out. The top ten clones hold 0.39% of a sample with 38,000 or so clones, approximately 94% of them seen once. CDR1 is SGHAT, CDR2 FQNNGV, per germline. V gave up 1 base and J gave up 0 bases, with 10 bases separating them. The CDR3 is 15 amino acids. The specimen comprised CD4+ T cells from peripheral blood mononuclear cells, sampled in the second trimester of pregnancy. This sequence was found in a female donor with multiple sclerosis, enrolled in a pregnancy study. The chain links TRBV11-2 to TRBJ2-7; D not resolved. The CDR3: CASSLGTPSSYEQYF. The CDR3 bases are TGTGCCAGCAGCTTAGGAACACCCAGCTCCTACGAGCAGTACTTC.